These T cell receptor beta chains were read from a single sample in a study of blood T cell repertoires in COVID-19. Sequencing was performed with immunoSEQ multiplex PCR; in TCRdb, only in-frame clones are kept and a portion is missing. This sample has about 17,000 clones, with roughly 90% found just once. The specimen sequenced was peripheral blood. Receptor source: a man aged 50-59 years with active COVID-19. The CDR3 runs from the conserved cysteine through the conserved F or W. The order of the fields is J gene, V gene, clone size, D gene, CDR3 protein, CDR3 DNA. D genes are given only for firm matches. Not all rows give a size; the values are once, few, many and, for expanded clones, a class.

TRBJ2-6	TRBV3-1/TRBV3-2	-	-	CASSSGTLSSGANVLTF	TGTGCCAGCAGCTCCGGGACACTTAGCTCTGGGGCCAACGTCCTGACTTTC
TRBJ2-3	TRBV6-1	-	TRBD2	CASSKGTSARTDTQYF	TGTGCCAGCAGTAAAGGGACTAGCGCTCGCACAGATACGCAGTATTTT
TRBJ2-7	TRBV6-1	-	-	CASSEATGWDEQYF	TGTGCCAGCAGTGAAGCCACCGGGTGGGACGAGCAGTACTTC
TRBJ1-1	TRBV7-9	-	-	CASSHPGGYTEAFF	TGTGCCAGCAGCCACCCCGGAGGTTACACTGAAGCTTTCTTT
TRBJ2-1	TRBV20-1	-	TRBD2	CSASGEREFKFF	TGCAGTGCTAGTGGCGAGCGGGAGTTTAAGTTCTTC
TRBJ2-1	TRBV7-3	-	TRBD1	CASSLIGTGSNEQFF	TGTGCCAGCAGCTTAATAGGGACAGGGTCGAATGAGCAGTTCTTC
TRBJ2-7	TRBV5-6	-	-	CASSLRGPSYEQYF	TGTGCCAGCAGCCTCCGAGGGCCGAGTTACGAGCAGTACTTC
TRBJ1-2	TRBV5-1	-	TRBD1	CASSLVSGQGLYGYTF	TGCGCCAGCAGCTTGGTATCGGGACAGGGCCTCTATGGCTACACCTTC
TRBJ2-1	TRBV5-5	once	TRBD1	CASSRGQGGGNEQFF	TGTGCCAGCAGCCGGGGACAGGGAGGGGGAAATGAGCAGTTCTTC
TRBJ1-1	TRBV11-3	-	-	CASSPYLGRNTEAFF	TGTGCCAGCAGCCCCTATTTGGGCCGGAACACTGAAGCTTTCTTT
TRBJ1-5	TRBV11-2	-	TRBD1	CASSLGTGGYSNQPQHF	TGTGCCAGCAGCCTAGGGACAGGGGGTTATAGCAATCAGCCCCAGCATTTT
TRBJ2-1	TRBV11-2	-	TRBD2	CASSQGTSNNEQFF	TGTGCCAGCAGTCAAGGGACTAGTAACAATGAGCAGTTCTTC
TRBJ1-6	TRBV6-5	few	TRBD1	CASSYTAGGSPLHF	TGTGCCAGCAGTTACACGGCAGGGGGATCACCCCTCCACTTT
TRBJ2-3	TRBV10-3	-	-	CAISSLAGQYF	TGTGCCATCAGTAGTCTAGCAGGGCAGTATTTT
TRBJ2-7	TRBV28	once	TRBD2	CASSPGGSTPYEQYF	TGTGCCAGCAGCCCCGGGGGGAGCACCCCCTACGAGCAGTACTTC
TRBJ2-2	TRBV6-4	-	-	CASSDRGTGELFF	TGTGCCAGCAGTGACCGGGGAACCGGGGAGCTGTTTTTT
TRBJ2-3	TRBV19	-	-	CASSQLRQVSGTDTQYF	TGTGCCAGTAGTCAACTCAGACAGGTTTCAGGCACAGATACGCAGTATTTT
TRBJ1-2	TRBV30	-	-	CAWSTRGFGYGYTF	TGTGCCTGGAGTACCAGGGGTTTCGGCTATGGCTACACCTTC
TRBJ1-5	TRBV28	-	-	CASNQAGTNQPQHF	TGTGCCAGCAACCAGGCGGGGACCAATCAGCCCCAGCATTTT
TRBJ2-5	TRBV12-3/TRBV12-4	-	-	CASSTNRWETQYF	TGTGCCAGCAGTACCAACAGGTGGGAGACCCAGTACTTC
TRBJ2-5	TRBV18	-	TRBD1	CASSLTGEETQYF	TGTGCCAGCTCGCTTACAGGGGAAGAGACCCAGTACTTC
TRBJ1-3	TRBV30	-	-	CAWTSLAGVQSLGNTIYF	TGTGCCTGGACTTCGTTGGCCGGGGTTCAAAGTCTAGGAAACACCATATATTTT
TRBJ1-2	TRBV19	-	-	CASSPDATGRANYGYTF	TGTGCCAGTAGTCCCGATGCGACAGGTCGGGCAAACTATGGCTACACCTTC
TRBJ1-2	TRBV7-2	once	TRBD1	CASSMDRGPYGYTF	TGTGCCAGCAGCATGGACAGGGGTCCCTATGGCTACACCTTC
TRBJ2-5	TRBV5-1	-	TRBD2	CASSPGGSQEAQYF	TGCGCCAGCAGCCCGGGGGGTTCCCAAGAGGCCCAGTACTTC
TRBJ1-2	TRBV24-1	-	-	CATSDVTGGNYGYTF	TGTGCCACCAGTGATGTCACAGGCGGTAACTATGGCTACACCTTC
TRBJ2-3	TRBV13	-	-	CASSRASLVTDTQYF	TGTGCCAGCAGCCGGGCTAGCTTGGTGACAGATACGCAGTATTTT
TRBJ2-1	TRBV6-2/TRBV6-3	-	-	CASSYRAGAGNEQFF	TGTGCCAGCAGTTACAGGGCAGGGGCCGGGAATGAGCAGTTCTTC
TRBJ2-2	TRBV27	-	TRBD2	CASSLVSSGRAPGELFF	TGTGCCAGCAGTTTGGTGTCCAGCGGGAGGGCCCCCGGGGAGCTGTTTTTT
TRBJ1-3	TRBV18	-	TRBD1	CASSPHPAGGSGNTIYF	TGTGCCAGCTCACCCCATCCAGCAGGGGGCTCTGGAAACACCATATATTTT
TRBJ2-2	TRBV27	-	-	CASSFGRNGNTGELFF	TGTGCCAGCAGTTTTGGCAGGAACGGGAACACCGGGGAGCTGTTTTTT
TRBJ2-7	TRBV19	-	-	CASSTRQGPQYF	TGTGCCAGTAGTACCCGCCAGGGTCCGCAGTACTTC
TRBJ2-5	TRBV7-2	-	TRBD1	CASSPDRGLETQYF	TGTGCCAGCAGCCCGGACAGGGGGCTAGAGACCCAGTACTTC
TRBJ2-5	TRBV6-5	-	-	CASSYSGQRVQETQYF	TGTGCCAGCAGTTACTCTGGACAGCGAGTCCAAGAGACCCAGTACTTC
TRBJ1-6	TRBV14	-	-	CASSQFRESPLHF	TGTGCCAGCAGCCAATTCAGGGAATCACCCCTCCACTTT
TRBJ2-3	TRBV24-1	-	TRBD2	CATSDDVTSGRGTQYF	TGTGCCACCAGTGACGACGTTACTAGCGGGAGGGGTACGCAGTATTTT
TRBJ1-1	TRBV7-9	-	-	CASSWQGQNTEAFF	TGTGCCAGCAGCTGGCAGGGTCAGAACACTGAAGCTTTCTTT
TRBJ2-7	TRBV4-2	-	TRBD2	CASSQEGTSASYEQYF	TGTGCCAGCAGCCAAGAAGGGACTAGCGCCTCCTACGAGCAGTACTTC
TRBJ1-1	TRBV11-3	-	-	CASSVAGEGTEAFF	TGTGCCAGCAGCGTCGCAGGGGAAGGCACTGAAGCTTTCTTT
TRBJ2-1	TRBV11-3	-	-	CASSSDANRGEQFF	TGTGCCAGCAGCTCCGACGCCAATCGCGGTGAGCAGTTCTTC
TRBJ2-5	TRBV28	few	-	CASSLSQIQETQYF	TGTGCCAGCAGTTTATCACAGATCCAAGAGACCCAGTACTTC
TRBJ1-4	TRBV9	-	TRBD1	CASSRGLGEKLFF	TGTGCCAGCAGCAGGGGGCTGGGGGAAAAACTGTTTTTT
TRBJ2-7	TRBV6-5	-	-	CASSYSPRGYEQYF	TGTGCCAGCAGTTACTCCCCCAGGGGCTACGAGCAGTACTTC
TRBJ2-7	TRBV7-2	few	-	CASRVGGSAPYEQYF	TGTGCCAGCAGGGTCGGTGGGAGCGCGCCCTACGAGCAGTACTTC
TRBJ1-6	TRBV19	-	-	CASSGRGSPLHF	TGTGCCAGTAGTGGAAGGGGTTCACCCCTCCACTTT
TRBJ1-4	TRBV7-9	-	-	CASSPRGAGRNEKLFF	TGTGCCAGCAGCCCAAGGGGTGCCGGTAGGAATGAAAAACTGTTTTTT
TRBJ2-1	TRBV3-1/TRBV3-2	-	TRBD1	CASSQELTGVTYNEQFF	TGTGCCAGCAGCCAAGAATTAACAGGGGTAACCTACAATGAGCAGTTCTTC
TRBJ1-1	TRBV19	-	-	CASRNQRGRGNTEAFF	TGTGCCAGTAGAAATCAGCGAGGACGGGGGAACACTGAAGCTTTCTTT
TRBJ2-3	TRBV28	-	TRBD2	CASSGLGTSGIYTDTQYF	TGTGCCAGCAGTGGCCTGGGGACTAGCGGGATTTACACAGATACGCAGTATTTT
TRBJ1-2	TRBV29-1	-	-	CSVEDLEGHYGYTF	TGCAGCGTTGAAGATTTGGAGGGCCACTATGGCTACACCTTC
TRBJ2-3	TRBV5-5	-	TRBD2	CASSPGLAGADTQYF	TGTGCCAGCAGCCCCGGACTAGCGGGAGCCGATACGCAGTATTTT
TRBJ2-1	TRBV6-5	-	TRBD1	CASMIYRGESEQFF	TGTGCCAGCATGATTTACAGGGGAGAGAGTGAGCAGTTCTTC
TRBJ2-7	TRBV6-5	-	-	CASSYRQGPYEQYF	TGTGCCAGCAGTTACAGGCAGGGTCCCTACGAGCAGTACTTC
TRBJ2-3	TRBV11-2	-	-	CASSLVAGSTDTQYF	TGTGCCAGCAGCTTAGTGGCGGGGAGCACAGATACGCAGTATTTT
TRBJ2-1	TRBV27	-	TRBD2	CASSSRGLAGGYSYNEQFF	TGTGCCAGCAGTTCCAGGGGACTAGCGGGAGGTTACTCCTACAATGAGCAGTTCTTC
TRBJ2-7	TRBV9	-	TRBD1	CASSAGTGEARGEQYF	TGTGCCAGCAGCGCCGGGACAGGGGAAGCTAGGGGCGAGCAGTACTTC
TRBJ2-1	TRBV7-6	once	TRBD2	CASSPLAGAVNEQFF	TGTGCCAGCAGCCCCCTAGCGGGAGCAGTAAATGAGCAGTTCTTC
TRBJ2-5	TRBV5-4	-	TRBD2	CASSLKREGLGTQYF	TGTGCCAGCAGCTTAAAGAGGGAGGGCCTTGGGACCCAGTACTTC
TRBJ2-7	TRBV24-1	-	-	CATSGTTTYEQYF	TGTGCCACCAGTGGGACAACCACCTACGAGCAGTACTTC
TRBJ2-5	TRBV5-6	-	TRBD1	CASSYGTGETQYF	TGTGCCAGCAGCTACGGGACAGGCGAGACCCAGTACTTC